The rows below give T cell receptor beta chains drawn from one sample of a study of early T cells in non-severe SARS-CoV-2 infection. MiXCR was run by TCRdb on the 5' RACE reads, yielding one entry per CDR3 protein. The sample lists tens of thousands of distinct CDR3 sequences; about 10% were seen once. The sequenced material came from whole blood. These receptors all stem from an adult who was a healthcare worker with PCR-confirmed SARS-CoV-2 infection or an uninfected control (not recorded which). Both conserved end residues are part of each CDR3. Fields, in order: J gene, V gene, clone size, D gene, CDR3 protein, CDR3 DNA. D genes are given only for firm matches. Expanded clones are given a class, and other clones once, few, many or no size at all.

TRBJ2-1	TRBV6-2/TRBV6-3	.	.	CASSYFLQGSSYNEQFF	TGTGCCAGCAGTTACTTTTTACAGGGAAGCTCCTACAATGAGCAGTTCTTC
TRBJ2-3	TRBV6-2/TRBV6-3	.	.	CASSYSSTGAWTDTQYF	TGTGCCAGCAGTTACTCGAGTACCGGAGCCTGGACAGATACGCAGTATTTT
TRBJ2-3	TRBV5-1	.	.	CASRISGTTDTQYF	TGCGCCAGCAGGATTAGCGGCACCACAGATACGCAGTATTTT
TRBJ2-7	TRBV20-1	few	.	CSASFGLNYEQYF	TGCAGTGCTAGTTTCGGACTGAACTACGAGCAGTACTTC
TRBJ1-4	TRBV7-6	many	.	CASSLVGDDEKLFF	TGTGCCAGCAGCTTAGTGGGTGACGATGAAAAACTGTTTTTT
TRBJ2-3	TRBV5-1	.	TRBD2	CASSLSGGLYTQYF	TGCGCCAGCAGCCTGTCGGGAGGATTATATACGCAGTATTTT
TRBJ1-2	TRBV6-5	many	TRBD1	CASTPGQGAFGYTF	TGTGCCAGCACCCCGGGACAGGGGGCTTTTGGCTACACCTTC
TRBJ2-7	TRBV6-5	few	TRBD1	CASSYRQGISYEQYF	TGTGCCAGCAGTTACCGACAGGGTATATCCTACGAGCAGTACTTC
TRBJ2-1	TRBV3-1	.	TRBD1	CASSQGSGGYNEQFF	TGTGCCAGCAGCCAAGGGTCAGGGGGTTACAATGAGCAGTTCTTC
TRBJ2-1	TRBV12-3/TRBV12-4	many	TRBD2	CASSALAGARNEQFF	TGTGCCAGCAGTGCCTTAGCGGGGGCTAGGAATGAGCAGTTCTTC
TRBJ2-7	TRBV7-9	many	.	CASSFAQKYEQYF	TGTGCCAGCAGCTTCGCACAGAAATACGAGCAGTACTTC
TRBJ1-2	TRBV6-6	many	.	CASSYSTGGYTF	TGTGCCAGCAGTTACTCCACGGGTGGCTACACCTTC
TRBJ2-7	TRBV7-9	few	.	CASSPRFKDYEQYF	TGTGCCAGCAGCCCCCGGTTTAAAGATTACGAGCAGTACTTC
TRBJ2-2	TRBV2	many	.	CASRALGGPNTGELFF	TGTGCCAGCAGGGCCTTGGGGGGCCCGAACACCGGGGAGCTGTTTTTT
TRBJ1-6	TRBV10-3	few	TRBD1	CASGQGNNSPLHF	TGTGCCAGTGGACAGGGGAACAATTCACCCCTCCACTTT
TRBJ2-1	TRBV3-1	many	.	CASSPSGQGRNHEQFF	TGTGCCAGCAGCCCTTCCGGGCAGGGGAGGAACCATGAGCAGTTCTTC
TRBJ2-5	TRBV5-1	many	.	CASSPLGQIQETQYF	TGCGCCAGCAGCCCCCTGGGGCAAATTCAAGAGACCCAGTACTTC
TRBJ1-1	TRBV5-1	many	.	CASTPGEIMNTEAFF	TGCGCCAGCACCCCTGGGGAGATCATGAACACTGAAGCTTTCTTT
TRBJ2-1	TRBV7-6	many	TRBD1	CASSLEGGGYNEQFF	TGTGCCAGCAGCTTAGAAGGGGGCGGCTACAATGAGCAGTTCTTC
TRBJ2-3	TRBV21-1	many	.	CASSTPGTSADTQYF	TGTGCCAGCAGCACCCCGGGGACTAGCGCAGATACGCAGTATTTT
TRBJ2-3	TRBV7-2	many	.	CASSPYGEGQYF	TGTGCCAGCAGCCCCTATGGGGAAGGGCAGTATTTT
TRBJ2-4	TRBV11-2	many	TRBD1	CASSPMDRVNIQYF	TGTGCCAGCAGCCCGATGGACAGGGTGAACATTCAGTACTTC
TRBJ2-1	TRBV19	few	TRBD2	CASSISGLVRIEQFF	TGTGCCAGTAGTATTTCGGGACTAGTCCGCATTGAGCAGTTCTTC
TRBJ1-1	TRBV15	large	TRBD1	CATSRGRGLATEAFF	TGTGCCACCAGCAGAGGTAGGGGGCTGGCCACTGAAGCTTTCTTT
TRBJ2-2	TRBV15	many	.	CATSRDKGWNTGELFF	TGTGCCACCAGCAGAGATAAGGGCTGGAACACCGGGGAGCTGTTTTTT
TRBJ2-1	TRBV7-7	many	.	CASSQGGVGEQFF	TGTGCTAGCAGCCAAGGGGGAGTTGGTGAGCAGTTCTTC
TRBJ2-5	TRBV12-2	many	.	CASRLGPGLAGGPPKTQYF	TGTGCAAGTCGCTTAGGACCGGGACTAGCGGGAGGGCCTCCGAAGACCCAGTACTTC
TRBJ2-5	TRBV7-2	many	.	CASSFGGGETQYF	TGTGCCAGCAGCTTTGGAGGAGGAGAGACCCAGTACTTC
TRBJ2-7	TRBV29-1	many	TRBD2	CSVRQTSGVSEQYF	TGCAGCGTGAGACAGACTAGCGGGGTGTCCGAGCAGTACTTC
TRBJ2-1	TRBV20-1	few	.	CSAPRDTNEQFF	TGCAGTGCTCCGAGGGACACCAATGAGCAGTTCTTC
TRBJ2-5	TRBV29-1	many	.	CSVESGQETQYF	TGCAGCGTTGAATCGGGCCAAGAGACCCAGTACTTC
TRBJ2-1	TRBV12-3/TRBV12-4	many	.	CASSSDDREFF	TGTGCCAGCAGTTCAGACGACCGGGAGTTCTTC
TRBJ2-3	TRBV7-6	many	.	CASSPSKWGVDTQYF	TGTGCCAGCAGCCCCAGTAAGTGGGGAGTAGATACGCAGTATTTT
TRBJ2-5	TRBV2	few	.	CASSLGGTGDF	TGTGCCAGCAGCTTAGGGGGGACCGGGGACTTC
TRBJ2-7	TRBV4-2	many	TRBD1	CASSPDHRGRIYEQYF	TGTGCCAGCAGCCCGGACCACAGGGGGCGCATCTACGAGCAGTACTTC
TRBJ2-3	TRBV11-3	.	TRBD1	CASSLYGQGADTQYF	TGTGCCAGCAGCTTATACGGACAGGGGGCAGATACGCAGTATTTT
TRBJ2-3	TRBV20-1	many	TRBD2	CSARDYWREGRTDTQYF	TGCAGTGCTAGAGATTATTGGCGGGAGGGTCGGACAGATACGCAGTATTTT
TRBJ1-1	TRBV7-9	many	.	CASSLDRSNEAFF	TGTGCCAGCAGCTTAGACAGGTCGAATGAAGCTTTCTTT
TRBJ2-2	TRBV7-2	many	.	CASSPRPVGVNTGELFF	TGTGCCAGCAGCCCACGGCCTGTCGGAGTGAACACCGGGGAGCTGTTTTTT
TRBJ2-2	TRBV7-6	few	TRBD2	CASSPPGAGVVGELFF	TGTGCCAGCAGCCCCCCCGGGGCGGGAGTGGTCGGGGAGCTGTTTTTT
TRBJ2-1	TRBV6-2/TRBV6-3	.	TRBD2	CASTKTSGSDPGLNEQFF	TGTGCCAGCACCAAGACTAGCGGGAGCGACCCGGGCCTTAATGAGCAGTTCTTC
TRBJ2-5	TRBV7-9	.	.	CASSLGQDSADQYF	TGTGCCAGCAGCCTGGGGCAGGACTCGGCGGACCAGTACTTC
TRBJ1-2	TRBV12-3/TRBV12-4	many	TRBD1	CASSFGFTGTGNHGYTF	TGTGCCAGCAGTTTCGGTTTCACCGGGACAGGGAACCATGGCTACACCTTC
TRBJ2-3	TRBV6-2/TRBV6-3	many	.	CASSYDLRFDAPDTQYF	TGTGCCAGCAGTTATGATCTCAGATTCGATGCTCCAGATACGCAGTATTTT
TRBJ1-2	TRBV5-4	many	TRBD1	CASTIGSGQHSYGYTF	TGTGCCAGCACCATCGGATCGGGACAGCACTCCTATGGCTACACCTTC
TRBJ2-1	TRBV7-9	.	.	CASSSTLRAYNEQFF	TGTGCCAGCAGCTCGACGCTGAGGGCCTACAATGAGCAGTTCTTC
TRBJ1-5	TRBV19	.	.	CASSINRGTGNQPQHF	TGTGCCAGTAGTATCAACCGAGGAACGGGCAATCAGCCCCAGCATTTT
TRBJ2-7	TRBV30	many	.	CAWSGVPYEQYF	TGTGCCTGGAGTGGAGTGCCCTACGAGCAGTACTTC
TRBJ2-7	TRBV21-1	many	.	CASSKGGKAYEQYF	TGTGCCAGCAGCAAGGGGGGGAAGGCCTACGAGCAGTACTTC
TRBJ1-1	TRBV6-4	few	TRBD1	CASSDNRGSTEAFF	TGTGCCAGCAGTGATAACAGGGGGTCCACTGAAGCTTTCTTT
TRBJ2-7	TRBV12-3/TRBV12-4	.	TRBD1	CARSPTGGLNYEQYF	TGTGCCAGAAGTCCGACAGGGGGCCTTAACTACGAGCAGTACTTC
TRBJ2-1	TRBV6-5	many	.	CASSYDGGPYNEQFF	TGTGCCAGCAGTTACGATGGGGGCCCTTACAATGAGCAGTTCTTC
TRBJ1-2	TRBV5-1	.	.	CASSSGIDSYGYTF	TGCGCCAGCAGCTCTGGGATCGACAGCTATGGCTACACCTTC
TRBJ2-3	TRBV5-6	.	.	CASSLEGQDTQYF	TGTGCCAGCAGCTTGGAGGGGCAAGATACGCAGTATTTT
TRBJ1-4	TRBV27	many	.	CASSPPGNEKLFF	TGTGCCTCCTCTCCACCCGGGAATGAAAAACTGTTTTTT